The rows below give T cell receptor beta chains drawn from one sample of a study of blood T cell repertoires in COVID-19. The data were produced by immunoSEQ multiplex PCR, yet TCRdb's version contains in-frame clones alone and is incomplete. This table holds fewer than 250,000 clones, about nine tenths found once. The material sequenced was peripheral blood. The origin of the receptors is a man aged 25-45 years with acute or convalescent COVID-19. Both conserved end residues are part of each CDR3. The D gene is left open where the match is weak. Size values are once, few and many counts, or a class for expanded clones, and some rows have none.

d_gene	v_gene	abundance	len	j_gene	CDR3nt	CDR3aa
TRBD1	TRBV27	-	14	TRBJ1-6	TGTGCCAGCAGACGGACAGGGGGCGGTTCACCCCTCCACTTT	CASRRTGGGSPLHF
-	TRBV27	-	15	TRBJ1-3	TGTGCCAGCAGTTTCGGCAGGGGCGACGGAAACACCATATATTTT	CASSFGRGDGNTIYF
TRBD1	TRBV6-2/TRBV6-3	-	14	TRBJ2-2	TGTGCCAGCAGTATCAACAGGGGCACCGGGGAGCTGTTTTTT	CASSINRGTGELFF
TRBD2	TRBV28	-	17	TRBJ2-1	TGTGCCAGCAGTTTAGGGACTAGCCCTATCTCCTACAATGAGCAGTTCTTC	CASSLGTSPISYNEQFF
-	TRBV28	-	12	TRBJ1-1	TGTGCCAGCATCCTCCCTCAGGGAGAAGCTTTCTTT	CASILPQGEAFF
-	TRBV28	-	13	TRBJ1-5	TGTGCCAGCAGCCAGGACACCAATCAGCCCCAGCATTTT	CASSQDTNQPQHF
TRBD1	TRBV5-1	-	14	TRBJ2-4	TGCGCCAGCAGCCCTGGGACAGTGCCAAGCATTCAGTACTTC	CASSPGTVPSIQYF
TRBD2	TRBV30	-	14	TRBJ2-5	TGTGCCACCCGACTAGCGGGAGGGAAAGAGACCCAGTACTTC	CATRLAGGKETQYF
-	TRBV19	few	14	TRBJ1-2	TGTGCCAGTAGTATATGGGGAGGCGACTATGGCTACACCTTC	CASSIWGGDYGYTF
-	TRBV7-6	-	15	TRBJ1-5	TGTGCCAGCAGCTCGTCCGGGGAAATCAATCAGCCCCAGCATTTT	CASSSSGEINQPQHF
TRBD1	TRBV4-1	-	16	TRBJ2-7	TGCGCCAGCAGGAAAGGACCGGGACAGAGCTCCTACGAGCAGTACTTC	CASRKGPGQSSYEQYF
TRBD1	TRBV12-3/TRBV12-4	once	13	TRBJ1-1	TGTGCCAGCAGACGACAGGGAGGCTCTGAAGCTTTCTTT	CASRRQGGSEAFF
TRBD2	TRBV7-9	-	17	TRBJ2-2	TGTGCCAGCAGCTTAAGGGAGCGGGAATTAGGCACCGGGGAGCTGTTTTTT	CASSLRERELGTGELFF
-	TRBV7-3	-	16	TRBJ1-1	TGTGCCAGCAGCCCTCCGACGGGACACCCGAACACTGAAGCTTTCTTT	CASSPPTGHPNTEAFF
TRBD2	TRBV3-1/TRBV3-2	-	15	TRBJ2-1	TGTGCCAGCAGCCAAGGGACTAGCGGGGGTGATGAGCAGTTCTTC	CASSQGTSGGDEQFF
-	TRBV5-1	-	15	TRBJ2-2	TGCGCCAGCAACAAAGACAGGTCCGGCGGAGGGGAGCTGTTTTTT	CASNKDRSGGGELFF